The clone carrying this T cell receptor beta chain was observed a handful of times. Produced via immunoSEQ multiplex PCR; TCRdb's table is partial and in-frame only. Here the sample spans 180,000 or so clones, over 70% being singletons. Two negative PCRs, clearance, or symptom resolution had been documented for recovered Cohort 3 donors. The CDR3 runs to 12 residues. The germline V gene encodes CDR1 SGHTA and CDR2 FQGNSA. V was pared by 3 bases and J by 13 bases, with 15 bases between. This specimen belongs to a study of blood T cell repertoires in COVID-19. Whole-study context: Some COVID-19 samples were acute and others convalescent; all came from the United States, Italy and Spain.

This TCR derives from a man aged 50 to 59 who had recovered from COVID-19. The chain recombines TRBV7-2 with TRBJ1-2, with unresolved D. The sequencing sample was made of PBMCs or T cells enriched from blood (not recorded which). The DNA for the CDR3 is TGTGCCAGCAGCTTTAAATTGTCACAGCTCACCTTC. Residues: CASSFKLSQLTF. The full variable domain, in which reference TRBV7-2 and TRBJ1-2 provide the parts outside the CDR3, is GAGVSQSPSNKVTEKGKDVELRCDPISGHTALYWYRQSLGQGLEFLIYFQGNSAPDKSGLPSDRFSAERTGGSVSTLTIQRTQQEDSAVYLCASSFKLSQLTFGSGTRLTVV.